A single sample is the source of the 21 T cell receptor beta chains below, sequenced in a study of OX40 agonist ivuxolimab in advanced cancers. Generated by immunoSEQ multiplex PCR, the TCRdb table keeps only in-frame clones and is missing some. The sample has about 24,000 clones, roughly 93% seen once. This material consisted of CD4+ or CD8+ T cells sorted from blood, taken in a trial of the OX40 agonist ivuxolimab. These TCRs come from an adult with an advanced solid tumor such as melanoma, head and neck, liver or kidney cancer.

In nucleotides, the CDR3 is TGTGCCAGCAGCGGACTAGATGCGGATACGCAGTATTTT. This encodes CASSGLDADTQYF. The chain combines TRBV9 with TRBJ2-3; maybe TRBD2 (6 bases). Germline CDR1 and CDR2: SGDLS and YYNGEE. Trimming shortened V by 3 bases and J by 6 bases, and 11 bases separated the two germline ends. This CDR3 has 13 residues.

CDR3 in amino acids: CASSMTYSIYNEQFF. CDR3 DNA: TGTGCCAGTAGTATGACTTATTCTATCTACAATGAGCAGTTCTTC. The rearrangement links TRBV19 to TRBJ2-1; no reliable D call. V lost 3 bases, J lost 3 bases, and 12 bases lay in between. CDR1 and CDR2 (germline): LNHDA, SQIVND (reference sequence). CDR3 length: 15 residues. The full variable domain, with the rest looked up from reference TRBV19 and TRBJ2-1, is DGGITQSPKYLFRKEGQNVTLSCEQNLNHDAMYWYRQDPGQGLRLIYYSQIVNDFQKGDIAEGYSVSREKKESFPLTVTSAQKNPTAFYLCASSMTYSIYNEQFFGPGTRLTVL.

The gene calls are TRBV6-5 and TRBJ2-5; 11 bases align to TRBD1. Germline assignment: CDR1 MNHEY and CDR2 SVGAGI. The CDR3 runs 15 residues. V shed 6 bases, J shed 5 bases, and the junction held 8 bases outside the gene matches. The CDR3: CASRAGTGGLETQYF. CDR3 coding DNA: TGTGCCAGCAGAGCCGGGACAGGGGGTCTCGAGACCCAGTACTTC.

V gene TRBV11-3 combines with J gene TRBJ2-5, with no clear D. The J call is uncertain, as TRBJ2-7 better fits the DNA end. Per the germline V gene, CDR1 is SGHNT and CDR2 is YENEEA. This CDR3 contains 14 residues. The CDR3 loop is CASSSPTNPYEQYF. CDR3 sequence (DNA): TGTGCCAGCAGCTCCCCCACAAACCCCTACGAGCAGTACTTC.

This clone was found once. The rearrangement uses TRBV5-6 and TRBJ2-1; D ambiguous. Germline V lookup: CDR1 SGHDT, CDR2 YYEEEE. CDR3 length: 13 amino acids. The V gene lost 3 bases and the J gene lost 2 bases, with 6 bases spanning the gap. The CDR3 spells CASSSGPYNEQFF. CDR3 sequence (DNA): TGTGCCAGCAGCTCTGGACCCTACAATGAGCAGTTCTTC.

The chain has TRBV11-2 and TRBJ2-7, with 10 bases fitting TRBD1. Per the germline V gene, CDR1 is SGHAT and CDR2 is FQNNGV. The CDR3 has 15 amino acids. V gave up 5 bases and J gave up 3 bases; unmatched junction bases: 7. The CDR3 sequence: CASSGGTGADYEQYF. CDR3 DNA sequence: TGTGCCAGCAGCGGGGGGACAGGGGCCGACTACGAGCAGTACTTC.

This chain uses TRBV28 with TRBJ1-5, with D maybe TRBD1 (6 bases). Between the trimmed V and J ends, which lost 6 bases and 5 bases, there was a span of 14 bases. This CDR3 is 14 amino acids long. CDR1 and CDR2 (germline): MDHEN, SYDVKM. The CDR3 loop reads CASRPDSPYQPQHF. In DNA form, the CDR3 reads TGTGCCAGCAGGCCGGACAGTCCCTATCAGCCCCAGCATTTT.

V and J are TRBV4-1 and TRBJ2-1, with 8 nucleotides matching TRBD2. Germline CDR1 and CDR2: MGHRA and YSYEKL. The trim removed 1 base at V and 3 bases at J, leaving 8 bases unmatched. The CDR3 consists of 17 residues. CDR3: CASSQVLSGSFYNEQFF. In DNA, the CDR3 is TGCGCCAGCAGCCAAGTCTTAAGCGGGAGCTTCTACAATGAGCAGTTCTTC.

The chain couples TRBV7-3 to TRBJ2-1; TRBD2 matches 10 bases. CDR3 length: 16 residues. J was trimmed by 3 bases and V by 4 bases; bases with no gene match: 6. Germline CDR1 and CDR2: SGHTA and FQGTGA. The CDR3 DNA follows: TGTGCCAGCAGCTCGACAACTAGCGGGGTCTACAATGAGCAGTTCTTC. This codes for CASSSTTSGVYNEQFF.

The CDR3 loop is CASSVGGARSEQFF. The CDR3 DNA reads TGTGCCAGCAGCGTAGGGGGGGCCCGGTCTGAGCAGTTCTTC. The V gene is TRBV9, the J gene TRBJ2-1; the D gene could be TRBD1 or TRBD2 (6 bases each). Germline CDR1 SGDLS, CDR2 YYNGEE. With 0 bases removed from V and 9 bases from J, the gap between germline ends came to 13 bases. This CDR3 region has 14 residues.

The V and J genes are TRBV7-3 and TRBJ2-1; 7 bases are a match to TRBD2. This CDR3 is built from 17 residues. J was trimmed by 3 bases and V by 1 base; bases with no gene match: 9. Germline V gene data show CDR1 as SGHTA and CDR2 as FQGTGA. The CDR3 spells CASSLMGGLADYNEQFF. In nucleotides, the CDR3 is TGTGCCAGCAGCTTAATGGGTGGGCTAGCGGACTACAATGAGCAGTTCTTC.

The genes are TRBV5-6 and TRBJ1-3; D gene ambiguous. Germline V gives CDR1 SGHDT, CDR2 YYEEEE. Trimming stripped 4 bases from V and 0 bases from J, with 8 bases between. There are 14 residues in the CDR3. Here the CDR3 reads CASSLGYSGNTIYF. CDR3 bases: TGTGCCAGCAGCCTGGGGTACTCTGGAAACACCATATATTTT.

The chain employs TRBV27 and TRBJ1-2; 10 bases are a match to TRBD1. CDR3 size: 15 residues. Germline values: CDR1 MNHEY, CDR2 SMNVEV (reference sequence). V gave up 6 bases and J gave up 4 bases; unmatched junction bases: 8. CDR3 nucleotides: TGTGCCAGCAGCCCCACTTGGGACAGGGGCTATGGCTACACCTTC. Translated, it gives CASSPTWDRGYGYTF.

V gene TRBV5-1 combines with J gene TRBJ2-5; tentatively, D is TRBD2 (5 bases). The better agreement between TRBJ2-7 and the DNA end casts doubt on the J call. CDR3 length equals 14 residues. Per germline, CDR1 SGHRS and CDR2 YFSETQ. In DNA form, the CDR3 reads TGCGCCAGCAGCCTTGGACTGCCAGCCTACGAGCAGTACTTC. Its protein is CASSLGLPAYEQYF.

The chain joins TRBV7-2 to TRBJ2-1; 9 positions agree with TRBD1. With V trimmed by 7 bases and J by 1 base, 5 bases remained unmatched. Per the germline V gene, CDR1 is SGHTA and CDR2 is FQGNSA. The CDR3 contains 15 residues. CDR3 coding DNA: TGTGCCAGCACCCTGGGACAGGGATCCTACAATGAGCAGTTCTTC. Translating it yields CASTLGQGSYNEQFF.

The genes are TRBV5-4 and TRBJ1-2; D possibly corresponds to TRBD1 (5 bases). The germline V and J ends were trimmed by 4 bases and 7 bases, with 17 bases remaining between them. The CDR3 is 14 residues long. The germline gives CDR1 SGHNT, CDR2 YYREEE (reference sequence). CDR3 DNA: TGTGCCAGCAGCGGGGGACTGGGCCATTCTGGCTACACCTTC. Its translation is CASSGGLGHSGYTF.

The chain couples TRBV5-6 to TRBJ2-3; D is unclear. Trimming cost V 0 bases and J 0 bases, with 17 bases left between them. The CDR3 contains 18 residues. The germline V gene encodes CDR1 SGHDT and CDR2 YYEEEE. CDR3 bases: TGTGCCAGCAGCTTGGGGTTAGAAGTCCTATATAGCACAGATACGCAGTATTTT. This codes for CASSLGLEVLYSTDTQYF.

The V gene is TRBV19, the J gene TRBJ1-6; D might be TRBD1 (5 bases). This CDR3 spans 13 amino acids. The V and J ends lost 3 bases and 9 bases respectively, with 9 bases between them. CDR1 and CDR2 (germline): LNHDA, SQIVND (reference sequence). The CDR3 DNA sequence: TGTGCCAGTAGTATCATGCAGGGTTCACCCCTCCACTTT. Its protein product is CASSIMQGSPLHF.

This sequence joins TRBV4-3 and TRBJ2-1, with no clear D. The CDR3 loop spans 13 amino acids. V gave up 4 bases and J gave up 7 bases, with 11 bases separating them. Germline V gene sequence: CDR1 LGHNA, CDR2 YSLEER. The chain's CDR3 is CASSRPDGNEQFF. In DNA, the CDR3 is TGCGCCAGCAGCCGTCCTGACGGAAATGAGCAGTTCTTC.

This chain uses TRBV7-6 with TRBJ1-2; weak D call: TRBD1 (6 bases). The CDR3 runs 14 residues. The V end lost 6 bases, the J end lost 14 bases, and 25 bases lay between the germline ends. Germline loops: CDR1 SGHVS, CDR2 FNYEAQ. The CDR3 region is CASSFSGVTGSLTF. As DNA, the CDR3 is TGTGCCAGCAGTTTTAGCGGGGTAACAGGGTCACTTACCTTC.

This clone appeared a few times. The chain couples TRBV6-5 to TRBJ2-3; TRBD2 might be the D (6 bases). The ends were cut back, 2 bases at V and 6 bases at J, with 9 bases in the middle. The CDR3 totals 13 residues. Looked up from germline, CDR1 is MNHEY and CDR2 is SVGAGI. CDR3 nucleotide sequence: TGTGCCAGCAGTTACGGGGGGAGTGATACGCAGTATTTT. Amino acid sequence: CASSYGGSDTQYF.